This TCR beta chain originates from a study of blood T cell repertoires in COVID-19 (dated by TCRdb to 2020 to 2021). Study-wide context: Samples covering the acute and convalescent phases of COVID-19 were provided by collaborators in the United States, Italy and Spain. The prospective study material was composed of cDNA or gDNA derived from T cells, B-cell-depleted T cells, or PBMCs. Deeply sampled blood TCRbeta repertoires from subjects exposed to, actively infected with, or recovered from COVID-19 were included in the dataset. The repertoires were released in a freely available public database meant as a resource for research on the immune response to SARS-CoV-2. Samples were obtained from the ongoing ImmuneRACE study (first 160 participants) and from over a thousand subjects provided by 6 global collaborators. The sample metadata nearly always contained a de-identified subject ID, COVID-19 status, age in years and sex. Where available, HLA class I and class II types were taken from metadata supplied by the sample provider and were not determined by assay-based typing. Overall results and qualifications from the work: The amount of clinical and demographic metadata varied by source and participant and was provided uncurated.

This clone was observed a single time. What antigen it recognizes has not been identified. No much larger clone exists at a distance of one base, and base qualities are not known. TCRbeta CDR3 regions were amplified from genomic DNA by means of the immunoSEQ Assay, a bias-controlled multiplex PCR. Per the source publication's procedure: The number of nucleated cells in each sample was estimated by amplification of reference gene primers within the assay. To quantify the absolute abundance of each unique TCRbeta CDR3 rearrangement, sequence reads were collapsed and filtered. Productive Simpson clonality was computed per sample as the square root of Simpson's diversity index over productive rearrangements. This is the immuneACCESS table as TCRdb keeps it, with only in-frame sequences that have V and J called. A part of the clones is gone; compared with another copy, unresolved V genes explain less than half, and the rest is unexplained. V, J and clone size were drawn from that table, and D and trimming were deduced from the DNA. The sample data list 52,000 or so clones, and roughly 80% of these were observed just once. The ten largest clones take up approximately 15% of the sample.

Collaborating institutions collected whole blood in K2EDTA tubes following their own protocols. Collaborator samples were shipped for TCRbeta analysis as frozen whole blood, isolated PBMCs, or DNA extracted from either sample type. The germline V gene supplies CDR1 MGHRA and CDR2 YSYEKL. V is pared back by 1 base and J by 1 base, with 7 bases lying between the germline termini. From the cysteine through the phenylalanine, the CDR3 covers 15 amino acids. Only the CDR3 DNA stays, 45 bases, in frame from base 1. The V and J segments used are TRBV4-1 and TRBJ1-4; there is no confident call for the D gene. This clonotype was obtained from a man between 65 and 80 years old with active COVID-19. Sample: peripheral blood. The CDR3 sequence is CASSQGLGTNEKLFF. In nucleotides, the sequence is TGCGCCAGCAGCCAAGGACTTGGAACTAATGAAAAACTGTTTTTT.